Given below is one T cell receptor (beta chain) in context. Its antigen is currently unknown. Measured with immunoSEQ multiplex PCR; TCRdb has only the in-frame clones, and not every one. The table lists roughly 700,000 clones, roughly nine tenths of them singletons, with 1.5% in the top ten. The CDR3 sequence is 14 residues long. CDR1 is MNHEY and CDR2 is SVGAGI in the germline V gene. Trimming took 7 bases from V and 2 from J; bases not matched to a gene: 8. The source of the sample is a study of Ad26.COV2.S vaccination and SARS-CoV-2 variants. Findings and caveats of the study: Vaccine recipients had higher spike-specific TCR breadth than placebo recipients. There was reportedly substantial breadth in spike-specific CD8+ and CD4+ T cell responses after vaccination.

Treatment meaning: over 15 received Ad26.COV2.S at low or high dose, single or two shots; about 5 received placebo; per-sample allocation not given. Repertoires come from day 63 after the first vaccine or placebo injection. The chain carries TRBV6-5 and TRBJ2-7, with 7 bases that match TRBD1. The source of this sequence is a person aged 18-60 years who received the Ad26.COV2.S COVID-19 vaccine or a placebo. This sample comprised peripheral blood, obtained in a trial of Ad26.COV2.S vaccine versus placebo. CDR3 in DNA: TGTGCCAGCACCCCTCGACAGGGCGCCTACGAGCAGTACTTC. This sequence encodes CASTPRQGAYEQYF.